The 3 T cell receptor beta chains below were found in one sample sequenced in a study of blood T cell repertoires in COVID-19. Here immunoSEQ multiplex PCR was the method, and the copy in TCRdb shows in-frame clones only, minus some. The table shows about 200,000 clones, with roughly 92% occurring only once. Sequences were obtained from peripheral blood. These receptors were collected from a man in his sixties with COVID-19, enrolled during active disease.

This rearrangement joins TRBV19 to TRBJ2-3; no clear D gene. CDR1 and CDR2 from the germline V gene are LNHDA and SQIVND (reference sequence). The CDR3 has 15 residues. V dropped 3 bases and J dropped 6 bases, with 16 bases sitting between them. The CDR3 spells CASSIRSPLSDTQYF. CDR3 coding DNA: TGTGCCAGTAGTATCCGTAGCCCTTTGTCGGATACGCAGTATTTT.

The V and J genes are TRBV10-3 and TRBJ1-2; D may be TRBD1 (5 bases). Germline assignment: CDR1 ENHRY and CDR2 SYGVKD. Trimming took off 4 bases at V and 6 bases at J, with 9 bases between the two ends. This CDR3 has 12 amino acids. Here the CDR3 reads CAISGGAHGYTF. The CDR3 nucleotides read TGTGCCATCAGTGGTGGGGCGCATGGCTACACCTTC.

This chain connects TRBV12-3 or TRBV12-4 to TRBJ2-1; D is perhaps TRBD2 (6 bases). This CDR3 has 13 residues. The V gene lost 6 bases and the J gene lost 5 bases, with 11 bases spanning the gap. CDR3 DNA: TGTGCCAGCAGACGGGGGATAGACAATGAGCAGTTCTTC. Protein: CASRRGIDNEQFF.